These T cell receptor beta chains were read from a single sample in a study of blood T cell repertoires in COVID-19. Method: immunoSEQ multiplex PCR; TCRdb's copy keeps in-frame clones and lacks some. This table holds approximately 180,000 clones, 75% to 90% found once. The sample was PBMCs or T cells enriched from blood (not recorded which). The receptors come from a middle-aged man who had recovered from COVID-19. Both conserved end residues are part of each CDR3. The D gene is left open where the match is weak. A clone size is listed for some rows: how often the clone was seen (once, few, many), or a class if it is expanded.

CDR3 length	clone size	D gene	V gene	J gene	CDR3 DNA	CDR3 protein
13	-	-	TRBV30	TRBJ1-1	TGTGCCTGTATACAGGCCGTCGGCACTGAAGCTTTCTTT	CACIQAVGTEAFF
14	few	-	TRBV18	TRBJ1-1	TGTGCCAGCCGAACGGACATCATGAACACTGAAGCTTTCTTT	CASRTDIMNTEAFF
14	-	-	TRBV27	TRBJ1-1	TGTGCCAGCAGTTTATATGAGGGTTTCACTGAAGCTTTCTTT	CASSLYEGFTEAFF
15	once	-	TRBV6-2/TRBV6-3	TRBJ2-1	TGTGCCAGCAGTGACTCGGGACTGGACATGGGGGAGCAGTTCTTC	CASSDSGLDMGEQFF
12	-	-	TRBV28	TRBJ2-7	TGTGCCAGCAGTTTACTCAGTTACGAGCAGTACTTC	CASSLLSYEQYF
13	-	-	TRBV6-6	TRBJ2-7	TGTGCCAGCAGTGCCCCAGACAGCTACGAGCAGTACTTC	CASSAPDSYEQYF
11	once	-	TRBV15	TRBJ2-7	TGTGCCACCAGCGAGGCGTACGAGCAGTACTTC	CATSEAYEQYF
14	-	-	TRBV27	TRBJ1-2	TGTGCCAGCAGCCGGCTGGGGGGGGACTATGGCTACACCTTC	CASSRLGGDYGYTF
14	-	TRBD1	TRBV5-6	TRBJ1-1	TGTGCCAGCAGCTCCAGACAGGGGGTCACTGAAGCTTTCTTT	CASSSRQGVTEAFF
15	-	-	TRBV11-2	TRBJ1-6	TGTGCCAGCAGCTTAGGGACATTAGGGAATTCACCCCTCCACTTT	CASSLGTLGNSPLHF
17	-	TRBD1	TRBV4-1	TRBJ2-7	TGCGCCAGCAGCCAGCGCGACAGACAGGGGATTATCTACGAGCAGTACTTC	CASSQRDRQGIIYEQYF
14	-	TRBD1	TRBV27	TRBJ2-7	TGTGCCAGCAGATTCCGGGACAGGGGACGCGAGCAGTACTTC	CASRFRDRGREQYF
12	-	TRBD1	TRBV3-1/TRBV3-2	TRBJ2-3	TGTGCCAGCGCTCCGAGGGGGCCCGCGCAGTATTTT	CASAPRGPAQYF
14	-	TRBD1	TRBV28	TRBJ2-5	TGTGCCAGTTTGGAGAAGGGGGCGGAGGAGACCCAGTACTTC	CASLEKGAEETQYF
13	once	-	TRBV18	TRBJ1-1	TGTGCCAGCTCACAACAGGGACAAGATGAAGCTTTCTTT	CASSQQGQDEAFF
13	-	-	TRBV7-3	TRBJ1-6	TGTGCCAGCAGCTTTGGGAGTAATTCACCCCTCCACTTT	CASSFGSNSPLHF
14	-	-	TRBV20-1	TRBJ2-7	TGCAGTGCTAGTTATTTCGGACGGACTGACGAGCAGTACTTC	CSASYFGRTDEQYF
12	-	-	TRBV5-6	TRBJ1-5	TGTGCCAGCAGCAAGGGGCGCCAGCCCCAGCATTTT	CASSKGRQPQHF
15	-	-	TRBV5-1	TRBJ2-7	TGCGCCAGCAGCTTGACTACAGGGCCTACGGGGGAGCAGTACTTC	CASSLTTGPTGEQYF
13	-	-	TRBV25-1	TRBJ2-1	TGTGCCAGCATCTCGGATCAGGGTTATGAGCAGTTCTTC	CASISDQGYEQFF
12	once	-	TRBV4-1	TRBJ1-4	TGCGCCAGCAGCCACAAGCCGGAAAAACTGTTTTTT	CASSHKPEKLFF
15	-	TRBD1	TRBV6-1	TRBJ2-3	TGTGCCAGCAGTGAGGGGGGACAGGGATCAGATACGCAGTATTTT	CASSEGGQGSDTQYF
15	few	-	TRBV6-5	TRBJ2-7	TGTGCCAGCAGGCGCGCGACGGGGAGCTCCTACGAGCAGTACTTC	CASRRATGSSYEQYF
13	-	-	TRBV6-5	TRBJ1-5	TGTGCCAGCAGGGGACACCCGGAACAGCCCCAGCATTTT	CASRGHPEQPQHF
15	few	-	TRBV19	TRBJ1-6	TGTGCCAGTAGTAGTCATTCGGGGAACGGATCACCCCTCCACTTT	CASSSHSGNGSPLHF
15	-	TRBD1	TRBV27	TRBJ2-3	TGTGCCAGCAGTCCCCAGGGGGCTTGGACAGATACGCAGTATTTT	CASSPQGAWTDTQYF
14	few	TRBD1	TRBV6-1	TRBJ2-7	TGTGCCAGCAGTGGAGCGACAGGGGGCGTCGAGCAGTACTTC	CASSGATGGVEQYF
15	-	TRBD1	TRBV2	TRBJ2-5	TGTGCCAGCAGTGAAGGACAGGGCCGGGCAGAGACCCAGTACTTC	CASSEGQGRAETQYF
13	-	-	TRBV30	TRBJ1-2	TGTGCCTGGAGTCGGACACCCAGTTATGGCTACACCTTC	CAWSRTPSYGYTF